Shown below are 6 T cell receptor beta chains from a single sample sequenced in a study of PD-L1 blockade in urothelial cancer. Repertoires were generated with immunoSEQ multiplex PCR, while TCRdb's copy carries only in-frame clones and drops some. The sample contains approximately 88,000 clones, 84% of which appear only once. As to time point: pretreatment peripheral blood. Sequences were derived from PBMCs, sampled around atezolizumab (anti-PD-L1) treatment. The receptors come from a man aged 55 to 70 with urothelial cancer.

This chain links TRBV5-6 with TRBJ2-3; 8 bases map to TRBD1. The germline CDR1 and CDR2 sequences are SGHDT and YYEEEE. V lost 4 bases to trimming and J lost 2 bases; unmatched junction nucleotides: 6. CDR3 length: 15 amino acids. CDR3 nucleotide sequence: TGTGCCAGCAGCATCATACAGGGGGACACAGATACGCAGTATTTT. Amino acid sequence: CASSIIQGDTDTQYF.

This chain links TRBV15 with TRBJ2-1; TRBD2 aligns across 9 bases. The CDR3 contains 19 residues. Looked up from germline, CDR1 is LNHNV and CDR2 is YYDKDF (reference sequence). V shed 1 base and J 8 bases; nucleotides not matched to a gene: 18. The CDR3 here is CATSRGAGGPGANSYEQFF. The CDR3 DNA reads TGTGCCACCAGCAGAGGGGCGGGAGGGCCGGGAGCTAATAGCTATGAGCAGTTCTTC.

This clone was seen only a few times. The CDR3 bases are TGTGCCAGCAAAGGACAGGCTTTCATGAACACTGAAGCTTTCTTT. As protein: CASKGQAFMNTEAFF. The chain combines TRBV5-5 with TRBJ1-1; 7 nucleotides agree with TRBD1. Germline V CDR1 and CDR2: SGHKS, YYEKEE (reference sequence). The CDR3 length is 15 residues. Trimming cost V 6 bases and J 0 bases; bases outside gene matches: 8.

This chain joins TRBV5-1 and TRBJ1-4; 10 bases match TRBD1. The CDR3 consists of 15 residues. With V trimmed by 4 bases and J by 11 bases, 11 bases remained unmatched. Germline CDR1 is SGHRS and CDR2 is YFSETQ. CDR3 loop: CASSRTGTGEYKLFF. Written as DNA, the CDR3 is TGCGCCAGCAGCCGCACCGGGACAGGGGAATATAAACTGTTTTTT.

The chain employs TRBV28 and TRBJ2-1, with 8 bases lining up with TRBD2. V lost 7 bases to trimming and J lost 0 bases; unmatched junction nucleotides: 11. CDR1 is MDHEN, CDR2 SYDVKM, per germline. The CDR3 sequence is 17 residues long. The CDR3 sequence: CASTFSGIPSSYNEQFF. CDR3 nucleotide sequence: TGTGCCAGCACCTTTAGCGGGATCCCCAGCTCCTACAATGAGCAGTTCTTC.

The chain combines TRBV9 with TRBJ2-1; no definite D call. The V end lost 0 bases, the J end lost 8 bases, and 15 bases lay between the germline ends. The CDR3 totals 15 residues. Germline V gene data show CDR1 as SGDLS and CDR2 as YYNGEE. The CDR3 nucleotides are TGTGCCAGCAGCGTAGGGCAGGCCCTGGGCCATGAGCAGTTCTTC. Protein product: CASSVGQALGHEQFF.